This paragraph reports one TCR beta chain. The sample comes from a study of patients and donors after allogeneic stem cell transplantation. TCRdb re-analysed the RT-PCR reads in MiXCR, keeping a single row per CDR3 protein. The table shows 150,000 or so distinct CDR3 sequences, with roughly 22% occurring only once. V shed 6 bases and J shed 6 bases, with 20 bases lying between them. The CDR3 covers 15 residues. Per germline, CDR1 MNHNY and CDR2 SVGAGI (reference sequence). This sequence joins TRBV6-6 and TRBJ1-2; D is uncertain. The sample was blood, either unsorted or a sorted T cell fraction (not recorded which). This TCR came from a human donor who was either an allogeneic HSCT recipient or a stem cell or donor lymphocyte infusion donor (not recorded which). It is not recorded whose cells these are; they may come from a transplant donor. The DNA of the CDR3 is TGTGCCAGCAGGCTACGAGCCGACCGACCGGATGGCTACACCTTC. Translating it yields CASRLRADRPDGYTF.